This entry features one T cell receptor (beta chain) sequence. Its specificity is not known. These data come from a study of PD-1 blockade in mismatch repair-deficient tumors. About the research overall: Patients had eleven to twelve mismatch repair-deficient cancer types and were previously treated and progressing.

The table came from immunoSEQ multiplex PCR; TCRdb's copy has only in-frame clones and leaves some out. The sample shows about 25,000 clones, 65% to 85% of them seen only once. Mismatch repair deficiency was confirmed in all patients, by PCR or immunohistochemistry. The germline V gene encodes CDR1 MDHEN and CDR2 SYDVKM. This CDR3 contains 16 residues. V trimming: 2 bases; J trimming: 4 bases; junction bases outside the gene matches: 6. General study points: After pembrolizumab, tumor-resident clones rose rapidly, then generally contracted before radiologic responses.

Specimen: PBMCs, collected before pembrolizumab treatment. The V call is TRBV28, the J call TRBJ2-1; TRBD2 aligns across 9 bases. This TCR came from an adult with mismatch repair-deficient cancer. The CDR3 DNA reads TGTGCCAGCAGTTTACCTCGGACTAGCGTATACAATGAGCAGTTCTTC. Translating it yields CASSLPRTSVYNEQFF.